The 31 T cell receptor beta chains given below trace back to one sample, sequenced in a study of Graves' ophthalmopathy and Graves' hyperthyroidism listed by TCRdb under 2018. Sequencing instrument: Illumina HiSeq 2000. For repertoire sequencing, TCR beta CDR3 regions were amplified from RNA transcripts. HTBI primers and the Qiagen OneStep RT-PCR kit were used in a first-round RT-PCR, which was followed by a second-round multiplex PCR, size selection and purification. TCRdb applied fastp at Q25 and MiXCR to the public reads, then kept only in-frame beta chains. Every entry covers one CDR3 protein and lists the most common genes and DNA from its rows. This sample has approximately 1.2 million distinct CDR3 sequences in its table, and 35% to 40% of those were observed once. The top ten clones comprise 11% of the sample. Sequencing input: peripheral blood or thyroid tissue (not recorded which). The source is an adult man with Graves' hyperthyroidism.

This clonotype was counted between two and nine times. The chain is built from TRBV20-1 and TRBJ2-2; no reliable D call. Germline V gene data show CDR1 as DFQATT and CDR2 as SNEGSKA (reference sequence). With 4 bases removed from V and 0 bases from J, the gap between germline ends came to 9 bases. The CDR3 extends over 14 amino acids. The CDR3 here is CSAIPGPNTGELFF. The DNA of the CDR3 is TGCAGTGCTATTCCAGGACCGAACACCGGGGAGCTGTTTTTT.

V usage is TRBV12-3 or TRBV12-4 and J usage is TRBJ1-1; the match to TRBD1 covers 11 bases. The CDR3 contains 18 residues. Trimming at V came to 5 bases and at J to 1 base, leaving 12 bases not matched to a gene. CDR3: CASSPHVGTGGRNTEAFF. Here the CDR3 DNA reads TGTGCCAGCAGTCCCCATGTAGGGACAGGGGGTAGGAACACTGAAGCTTTCTTT.

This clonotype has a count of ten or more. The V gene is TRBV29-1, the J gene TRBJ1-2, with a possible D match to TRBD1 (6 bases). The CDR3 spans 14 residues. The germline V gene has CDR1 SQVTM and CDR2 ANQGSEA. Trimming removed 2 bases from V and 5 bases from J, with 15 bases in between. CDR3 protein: CSVEWDTGWYGYTF. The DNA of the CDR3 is TGCAGCGTTGAATGGGACACGGGTTGGTATGGCTACACCTTC.

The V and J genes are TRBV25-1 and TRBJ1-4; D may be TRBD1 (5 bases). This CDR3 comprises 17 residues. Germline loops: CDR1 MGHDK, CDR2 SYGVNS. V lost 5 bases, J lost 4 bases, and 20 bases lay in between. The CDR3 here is CASSLNGYGGNNEKLFF. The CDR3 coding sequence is TGTGCCAGCAGTTTAAACGGATACGGGGGAAATAATGAAAAACTGTTTTTT.

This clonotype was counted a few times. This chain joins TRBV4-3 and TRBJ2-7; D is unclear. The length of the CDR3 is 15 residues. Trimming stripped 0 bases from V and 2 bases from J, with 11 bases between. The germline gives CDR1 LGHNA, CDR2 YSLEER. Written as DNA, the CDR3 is TGCGCCAGCAGCCAAGATATAGGCGGACCCTACGAGCAGTACTTC. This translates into CASSQDIGGPYEQYF.

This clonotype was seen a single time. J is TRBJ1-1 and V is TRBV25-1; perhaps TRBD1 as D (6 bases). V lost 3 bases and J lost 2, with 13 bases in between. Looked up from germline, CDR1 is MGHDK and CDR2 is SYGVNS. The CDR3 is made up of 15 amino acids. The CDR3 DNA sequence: TGTGCCAGCAGTGACTCGGTACAGGGCAACACTGAAGCTTTCTTT. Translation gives CASSDSVQGNTEAFF.

The CDR3 sequence: CSARLGEAFF. DNA for the CDR3: TGCAGTGCTAGGTTAGGGGAGGCTTTCTTT. This chain joins TRBV20-1 and TRBJ1-1; a weak D match, TRBD1 (5 bases). CDR3 length: 10 amino acids. Germline V gene sequence: CDR1 DFQATT, CDR2 SNEGSKA (reference sequence). The V end lost 3 bases, the J end lost 11 bases, and 10 bases lay between the germline ends.

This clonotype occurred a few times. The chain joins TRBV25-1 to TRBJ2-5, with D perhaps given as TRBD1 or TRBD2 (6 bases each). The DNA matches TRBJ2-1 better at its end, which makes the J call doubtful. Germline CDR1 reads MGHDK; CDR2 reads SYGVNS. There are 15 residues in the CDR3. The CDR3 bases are TGTGCCAGCAGTGATATGTGGCAGGGGAGGAATGAGCAGTTCTTC. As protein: CASSDMWQGRNEQFF.

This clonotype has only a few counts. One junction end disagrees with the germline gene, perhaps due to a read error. CDR3 coding DNA: TGTGCCAGCAGTGCCAGGACAGGGCTTTCCCCCTTC. This gives the protein CASSARTGLSPF. The gene calls are TRBV6-5 and TRBJ1-2; TRBD1 agrees at 8 bases. CDR1 is MNHEY, CDR2 SVGAGI, per germline. The length of the CDR3 is 12 residues.

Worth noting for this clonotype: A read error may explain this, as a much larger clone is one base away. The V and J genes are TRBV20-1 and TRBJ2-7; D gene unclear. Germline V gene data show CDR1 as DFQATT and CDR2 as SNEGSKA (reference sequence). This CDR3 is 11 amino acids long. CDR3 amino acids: CSARMSYGQYF. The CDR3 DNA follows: TGCAGTGCTAGAATGTCCTACGGGCAGTACTTC.

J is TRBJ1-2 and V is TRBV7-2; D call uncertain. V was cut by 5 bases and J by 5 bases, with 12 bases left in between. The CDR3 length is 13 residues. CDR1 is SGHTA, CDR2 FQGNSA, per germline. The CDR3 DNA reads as TGTGCCAGCAGCCTGGACTCCATGTATGGCTACACCTTC. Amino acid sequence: CASSLDSMYGYTF.

The CDR3 reads CSARERGLAYGTQYF. Here the CDR3 DNA reads TGCAGTGCTAGAGAGAGGGGACTAGCGTATGGTACGCAGTATTTT. V and J are TRBV20-1 and TRBJ2-3, with 10 bases fitting TRBD2. With V trimmed by 0 bases and J by 8 bases, 8 bases remained unmatched. This CDR3 has 15 amino acids. Germline lookup yields CDR1 DFQATT and CDR2 SNEGSKA (reference sequence).

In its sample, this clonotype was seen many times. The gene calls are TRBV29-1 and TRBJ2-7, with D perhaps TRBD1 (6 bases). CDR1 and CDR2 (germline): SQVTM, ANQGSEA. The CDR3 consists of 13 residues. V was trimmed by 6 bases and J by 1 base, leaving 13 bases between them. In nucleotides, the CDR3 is TGCAGCGTCGCCCCGGGACAATCCTACGAGCAGTACTTC. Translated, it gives CSVAPGQSYEQYF.

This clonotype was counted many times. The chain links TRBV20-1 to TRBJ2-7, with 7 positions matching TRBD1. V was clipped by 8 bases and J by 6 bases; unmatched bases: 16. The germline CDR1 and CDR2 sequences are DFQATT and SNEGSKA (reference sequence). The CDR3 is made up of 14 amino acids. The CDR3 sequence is CSHRLGQGVGEQYF. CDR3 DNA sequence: TGCAGTCACCGGCTCGGGCAGGGGGTAGGCGAGCAGTACTTC.

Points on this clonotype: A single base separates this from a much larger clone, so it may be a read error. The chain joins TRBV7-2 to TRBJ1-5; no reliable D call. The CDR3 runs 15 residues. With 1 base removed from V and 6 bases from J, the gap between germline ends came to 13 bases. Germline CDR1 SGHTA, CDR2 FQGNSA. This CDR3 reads CASSLEWGYSQPQHF. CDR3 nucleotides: TGTGCCAGCAGCTTAGAGTGGGGTTACAGTCAGCCCCAGCATTTT.

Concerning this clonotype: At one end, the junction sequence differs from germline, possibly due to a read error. CDR3 DNA: TGCAGTGCTAATCCTCCTTCCGGGACAGGGAAACGCTATGGCTACATCTTC. It specifies CSANPPSGTGKRYGYIF. This sequence joins TRBV20-1 and TRBJ1-2, with 9 bases matching TRBD1. This CDR3 is 17 amino acids long. The V gene's germline CDR1 is DFQATT and CDR2 SNEGSKA (reference sequence).

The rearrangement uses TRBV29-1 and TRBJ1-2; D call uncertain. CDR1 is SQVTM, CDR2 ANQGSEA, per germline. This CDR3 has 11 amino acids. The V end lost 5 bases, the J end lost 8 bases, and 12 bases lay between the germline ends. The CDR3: CSVLRKRGYTF. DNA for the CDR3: TGCAGCGTTCTTCGGAAGCGGGGCTACACCTTC.

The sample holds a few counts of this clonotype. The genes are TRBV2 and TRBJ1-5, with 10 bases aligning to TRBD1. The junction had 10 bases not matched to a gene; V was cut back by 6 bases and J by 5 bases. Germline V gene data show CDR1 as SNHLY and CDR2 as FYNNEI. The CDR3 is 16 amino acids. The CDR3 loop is CASRRTGGSTYQPQHF. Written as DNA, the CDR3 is TGTGCCAGCAGACGGACAGGGGGTTCAACCTATCAGCCCCAGCATTTT. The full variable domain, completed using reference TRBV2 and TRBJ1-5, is EPEVTQTPSHQVTQMGQEVILRCVPISNHLYFYWYRQILGQKVEFLVSFYNNEISEKSEIFDDQFSVERPDGSNFTLKIRSTKLEDSAMYFCASRRTGGSTYQPQHFGDGTRLSIL.

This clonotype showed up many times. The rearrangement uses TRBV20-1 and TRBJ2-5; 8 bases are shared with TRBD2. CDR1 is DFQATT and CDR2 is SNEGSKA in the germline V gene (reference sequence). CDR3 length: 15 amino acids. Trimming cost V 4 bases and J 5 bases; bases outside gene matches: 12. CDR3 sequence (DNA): TGCAGTGCTAAGGCGGGGGGTGGGGGGCACGAGACCCAGTACTTC. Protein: CSAKAGGGGHETQYF.

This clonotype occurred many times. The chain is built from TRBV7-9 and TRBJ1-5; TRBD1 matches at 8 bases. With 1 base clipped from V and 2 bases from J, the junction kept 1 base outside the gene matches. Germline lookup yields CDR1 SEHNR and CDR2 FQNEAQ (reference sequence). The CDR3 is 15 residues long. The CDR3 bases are TGTGCCAGCAGCTTAGGGGGACAGGGCAATCAGCCCCAGCATTTT. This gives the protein CASSLGGQGNQPQHF. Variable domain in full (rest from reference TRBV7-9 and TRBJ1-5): DTGVSQNPRHKITKRGQNVTFRCDPISEHNRLYWYRQTLGQGPEFLTYFQNEAQLEKSRLLSDRFSAERPKGSFSTLEIQRTEQGDSAMYLCASSLGGQGNQPQHFGDGTRLSIL.

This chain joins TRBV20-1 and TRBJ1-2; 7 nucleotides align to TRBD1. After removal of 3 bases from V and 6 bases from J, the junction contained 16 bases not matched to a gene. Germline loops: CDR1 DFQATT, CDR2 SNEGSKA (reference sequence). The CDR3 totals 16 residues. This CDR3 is CSASPPTGIRPHGYTF. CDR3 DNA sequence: TGCAGTGCTAGCCCCCCGACAGGGATTAGACCTCATGGCTACACCTTC.

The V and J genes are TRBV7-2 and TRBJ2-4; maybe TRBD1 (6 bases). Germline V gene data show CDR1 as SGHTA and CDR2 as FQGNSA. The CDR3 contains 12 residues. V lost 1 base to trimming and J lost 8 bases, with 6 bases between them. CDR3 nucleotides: TGTGCCAGCAGCTTAGAGGGGGACATTCAGTACTTC. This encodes CASSLEGDIQYF.

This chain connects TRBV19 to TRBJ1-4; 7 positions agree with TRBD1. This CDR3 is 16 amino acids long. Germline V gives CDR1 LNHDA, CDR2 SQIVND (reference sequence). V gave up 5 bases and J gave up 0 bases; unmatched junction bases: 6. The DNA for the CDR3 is TGTGCCAGTAGTGCCCGGGACAGTGCAACTAATGAAAAACTGTTTTTT. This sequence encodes CASSARDSATNEKLFF.

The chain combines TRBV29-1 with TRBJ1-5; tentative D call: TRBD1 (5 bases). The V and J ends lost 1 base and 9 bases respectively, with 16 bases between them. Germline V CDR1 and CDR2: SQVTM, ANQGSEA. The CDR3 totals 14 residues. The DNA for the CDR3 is TGCAGCGTTGAAGTTGAGAGGGGTATGGGGCCCCAGCATTTT. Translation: CSVEVERGMGPQHF.

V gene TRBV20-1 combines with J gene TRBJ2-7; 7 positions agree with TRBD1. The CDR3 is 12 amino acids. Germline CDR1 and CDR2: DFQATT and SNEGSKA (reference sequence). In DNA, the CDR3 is TGCAGCTCCGCGACAGGGATGGGGGAGCAGTACTTC. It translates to CSSATGMGEQYF.

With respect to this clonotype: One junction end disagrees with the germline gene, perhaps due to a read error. The CDR3 nucleotides read TGCGCCAGCAGCCGCACCACCGGGACAGGGGGCGCGAATAATTCACCCCTCCACTTT. Translating gives CASSRTTGTGGANNSPLHF. V usage is TRBV11-2 and J usage is TRBJ1-6; 12 positions agree with TRBD1. This CDR3 spans 19 amino acids. From germline, CDR1 is SGHAT and CDR2 FQNNGV.

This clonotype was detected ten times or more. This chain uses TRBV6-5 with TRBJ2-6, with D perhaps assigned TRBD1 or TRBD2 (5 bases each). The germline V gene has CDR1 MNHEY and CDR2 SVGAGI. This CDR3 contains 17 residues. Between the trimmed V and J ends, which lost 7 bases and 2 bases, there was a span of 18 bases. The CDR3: CASMRIGGAAGANVLTF. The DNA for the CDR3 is TGTGCCAGCATGCGCATTGGGGGAGCGGCTGGGGCCAACGTCCTGACTTTC.

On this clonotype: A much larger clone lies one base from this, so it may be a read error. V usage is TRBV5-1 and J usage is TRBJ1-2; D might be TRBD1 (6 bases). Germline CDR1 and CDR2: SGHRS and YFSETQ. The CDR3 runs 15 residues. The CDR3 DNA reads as TGCTCCAGCAGCCGAGAGGGGGGCTCAGGGTATGGCTACACCTTC. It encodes CSSSREGGSGYGYTF.

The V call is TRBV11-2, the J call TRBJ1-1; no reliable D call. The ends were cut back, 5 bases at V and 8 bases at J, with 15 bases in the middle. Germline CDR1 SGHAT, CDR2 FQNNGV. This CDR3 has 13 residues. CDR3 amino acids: CASSPGPRMEAFF. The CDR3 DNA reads TGTGCCAGCAGCCCCGGACCCCGAATGGAAGCTTTCTTT.

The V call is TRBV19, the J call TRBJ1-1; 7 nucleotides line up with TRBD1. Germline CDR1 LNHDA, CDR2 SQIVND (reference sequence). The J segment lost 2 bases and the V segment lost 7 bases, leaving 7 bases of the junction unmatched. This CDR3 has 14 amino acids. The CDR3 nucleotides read TGTGCCAGTACCTTGGGACAGCAAAACACTGAAGCTTTCTTT. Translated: CASTLGQQNTEAFF. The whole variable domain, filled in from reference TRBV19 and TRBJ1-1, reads DGGITQSPKYLFRKEGQNVTLSCEQNLNHDAMYWYRQDPGQGLRLIYYSQIVNDFQKGDIAEGYSVSREKKESFPLTVTSAQKNPTAFYLCASTLGQQNTEAFFGQGTRLTVV.

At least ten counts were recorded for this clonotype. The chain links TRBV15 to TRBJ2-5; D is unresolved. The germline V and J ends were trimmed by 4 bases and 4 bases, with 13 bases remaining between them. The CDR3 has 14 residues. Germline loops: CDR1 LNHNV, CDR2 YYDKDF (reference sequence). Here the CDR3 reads CATSNLTRSETQYF. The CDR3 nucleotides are TGTGCCACCAGCAATTTGACTCGATCAGAGACCCAGTACTTC.